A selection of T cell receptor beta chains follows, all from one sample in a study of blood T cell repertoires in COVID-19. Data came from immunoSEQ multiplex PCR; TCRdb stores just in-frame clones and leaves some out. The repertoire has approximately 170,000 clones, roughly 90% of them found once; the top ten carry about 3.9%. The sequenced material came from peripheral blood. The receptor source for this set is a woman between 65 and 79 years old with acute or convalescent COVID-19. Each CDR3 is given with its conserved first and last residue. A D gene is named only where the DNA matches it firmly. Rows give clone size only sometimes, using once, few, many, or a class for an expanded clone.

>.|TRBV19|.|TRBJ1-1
TGTGCCAGTAGTACCGCGGGACTTCCTAAGGGAGCTTTCTTT
CASSTAGLPKGAFF
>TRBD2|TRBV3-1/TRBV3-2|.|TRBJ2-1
TGTGCCAGCAGCCAGCCGGCGCCGCGGCGGGAGGGCGGCTACAATGAGCAGTTCTTC
CASSQPAPRREGGYNEQFF
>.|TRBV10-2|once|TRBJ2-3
TGCGCCAGCAGCAGGACAGATACGCAGTATTTT
CASSRTDTQYF
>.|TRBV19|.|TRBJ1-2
TGTGCCAGTAGTATTTCGGGGGCTAACTATGGCTACACCTTC
CASSISGANYGYTF
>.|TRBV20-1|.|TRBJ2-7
TGCAGTGCTAGAGGCCGGTACGAGCAGTACTTC
CSARGRYEQYF
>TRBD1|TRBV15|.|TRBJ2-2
TGTGCCACCAGCACGCCGGGACAGGGAAACACCGGGGAGCTGTTTTTT
CATSTPGQGNTGELFF
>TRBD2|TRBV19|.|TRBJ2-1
TGTGCCAGTAACCGTGTCGCGGGAGTTTTGTATGAGCAGTTCTTC
CASNRVAGVLYEQFF
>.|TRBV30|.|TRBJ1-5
TGTGCCTGGAGTTGGACGGGGGGCAATCAGCCCCAGCATTTT
CAWSWTGGNQPQHF
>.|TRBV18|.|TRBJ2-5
TGTGCCAGCTCACCACGGAACCAACCTACTAACCTGAAAGAGACCCAGTACTTC
CASSPRNQPTNLKETQYF
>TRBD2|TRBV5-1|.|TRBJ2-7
TGCGCCAGCAGCCCTAGCGGGGGCCCCTACTACGAGCAGTACTTC
CASSPSGGPYYEQYF
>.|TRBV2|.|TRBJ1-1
TGTGCCAGCAGTGGGGCTCCTGAAGCTTTCTTT
CASSGAPEAFF
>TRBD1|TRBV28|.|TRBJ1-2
TGTGCCAGCAGTTTAGGAGGACAGGGGTTTTATGGCTACACCTTC
CASSLGGQGFYGYTF
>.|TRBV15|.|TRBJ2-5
TGTGCCACCAGCAAAGGGGACACCCTCAGGGGGGCCCAGTACTTC
CATSKGDTLRGAQYF
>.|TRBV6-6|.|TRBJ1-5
TGTGCCAGCAGATTCGGAGGATCCGATCAGCCCCAGCATTTT
CASRFGGSDQPQHF
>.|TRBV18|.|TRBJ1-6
TGTGCCAGCTCCCGGGATCGTATGGCAGGAGGAGCGGTTAGAGGCTCCTATAATTCACCCCTCCACTTT
CASSRDRMAGGAVRGSYNSPLHF
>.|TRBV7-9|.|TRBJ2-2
TGTGCCAGCAGCCGAAGAGAGAACACCGGGGAGCTGTTTTTT
CASSRRENTGELFF
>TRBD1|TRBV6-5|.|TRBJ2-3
TGTGCCAGCAGTTCGACAGGGTTTACAGATACGCAGTATTTT
CASSSTGFTDTQYF
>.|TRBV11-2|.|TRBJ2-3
TGTGCCAGCAGCTTAGAGGGAGCCGGTTTCACAGATACGCAGTATTTT
CASSLEGAGFTDTQYF
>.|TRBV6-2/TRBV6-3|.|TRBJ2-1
TGTGCCAGCAGCCAGTTGGGGCGCAATGAGCAGTTCTTC
CASSQLGRNEQFF
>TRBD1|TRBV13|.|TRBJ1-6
TGTGCCAGCAGCTTTCGGACAGGGGGGACGCATTCACCCCTCCACTTT
CASSFRTGGTHSPLHF
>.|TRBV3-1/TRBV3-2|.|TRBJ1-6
TGTGCCAGCAGCCAAGTAAAGGGGGGGGGTTCACCCCTCCACTTT
CASSQVKGGGSPLHF
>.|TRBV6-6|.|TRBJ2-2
TGTGCCAGCAGTTTGAAAGGGGCTTTTGCCGGGGAGCTGTTTTTT
CASSLKGAFAGELFF
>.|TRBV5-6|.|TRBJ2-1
TGTGCCAGCAGCCTGGGCGCCTTCGACAATGAGCAGTTCTTC
CASSLGAFDNEQFF
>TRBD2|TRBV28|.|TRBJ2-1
TGTGCCAGCAGTTTACAGTCTAGCGGGAGCTATGAGCAGTTCTTC
CASSLQSSGSYEQFF
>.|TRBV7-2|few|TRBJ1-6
TGTGCCAGCAGCGCCGACAATGGGGCGAATTCACCCCTCCACTTT
CASSADNGANSPLHF
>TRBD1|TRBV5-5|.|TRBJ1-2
TGTGCCAGCAGCCCAGGGGGCGCGGGGTTCTATGGCTACACCTTC
CASSPGGAGFYGYTF
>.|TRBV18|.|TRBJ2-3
TGTGCCAGCTCACCGACCCGGAGCGGGAGCACAGATACGCAGTATTTT
CASSPTRSGSTDTQYF
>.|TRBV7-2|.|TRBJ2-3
TGTGCCAGCAGCCTGTACAGAGAGGATACGCAGTATTTT
CASSLYREDTQYF
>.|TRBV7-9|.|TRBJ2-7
TGTGCCAGCAGCTCCTTTTCCTACGAGCAGTACTTC
CASSSFSYEQYF
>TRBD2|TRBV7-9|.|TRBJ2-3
TGTGCCAGCAGCCGTGGGATAGCGGGAATCTCAGATACGCAGTATTTT
CASSRGIAGISDTQYF
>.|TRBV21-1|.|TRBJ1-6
TGTGCCAGCAGCGAATACTGGACAGGGGGAAATTCACCCCTCCACTTT
CASSEYWTGGNSPLHF